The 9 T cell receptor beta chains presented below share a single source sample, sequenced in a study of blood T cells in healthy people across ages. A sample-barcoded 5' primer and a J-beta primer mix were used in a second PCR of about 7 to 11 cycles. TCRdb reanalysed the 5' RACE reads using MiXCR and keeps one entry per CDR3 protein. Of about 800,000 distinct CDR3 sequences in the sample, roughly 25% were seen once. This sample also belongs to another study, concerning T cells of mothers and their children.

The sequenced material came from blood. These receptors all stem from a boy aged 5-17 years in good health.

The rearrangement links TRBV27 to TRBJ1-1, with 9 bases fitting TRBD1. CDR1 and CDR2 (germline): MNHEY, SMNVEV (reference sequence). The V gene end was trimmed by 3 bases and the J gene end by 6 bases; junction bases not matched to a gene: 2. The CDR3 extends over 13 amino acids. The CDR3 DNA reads TGTGCCAGCAGTTTGTGGACAGGGGCTGAAGCTTTCTTT. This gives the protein CASSLWTGAEAFF.

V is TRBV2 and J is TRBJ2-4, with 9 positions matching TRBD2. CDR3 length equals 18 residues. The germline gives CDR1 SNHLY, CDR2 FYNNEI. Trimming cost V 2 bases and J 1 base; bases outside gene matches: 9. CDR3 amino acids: CASSEPYWREGAKNIQYF. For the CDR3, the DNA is TGTGCCAGCAGTGAACCCTATTGGCGGGAGGGGGCCAAAAACATTCAGTACTTC.

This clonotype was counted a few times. In nucleotides, the CDR3 is TGCAGCGTTGAATTGACAGGGTCCGTAGGTGTTACGCAGTATTTT. The encoded protein is CSVELTGSVGVTQYF. The rearrangement joins TRBV29-1 to TRBJ2-3, with TRBD1 identical over 7 bases. V shed 2 bases and J 8 bases; nucleotides not matched to a gene: 13. The CDR3 spans 15 residues. The germline V gene has CDR1 SQVTM and CDR2 ANQGSEA.

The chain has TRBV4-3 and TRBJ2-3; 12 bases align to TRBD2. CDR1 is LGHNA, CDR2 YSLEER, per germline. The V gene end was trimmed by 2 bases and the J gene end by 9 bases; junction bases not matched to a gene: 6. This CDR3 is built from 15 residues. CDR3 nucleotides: TGCGCCAGCAGCCAATCACTAGCGGGAGGAGACACGCAGTATTTT. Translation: CASSQSLAGGDTQYF.

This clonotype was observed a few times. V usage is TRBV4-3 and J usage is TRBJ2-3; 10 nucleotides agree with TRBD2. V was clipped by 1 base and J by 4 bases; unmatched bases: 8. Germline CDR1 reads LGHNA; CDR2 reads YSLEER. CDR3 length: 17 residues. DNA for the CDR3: TGCGCCAGCAGCCAAGCCCCAGTAGCGGGAGGTGCAGATACGCAGTATTTT. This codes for CASSQAPVAGGADTQYF.

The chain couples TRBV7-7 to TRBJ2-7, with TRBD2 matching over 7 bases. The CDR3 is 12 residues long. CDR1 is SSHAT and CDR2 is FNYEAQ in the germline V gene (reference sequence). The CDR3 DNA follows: TGTGCTAGCGGGCCCGGGAGGCACGAGCAGTACTTC. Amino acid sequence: CASGPGRHEQYF.

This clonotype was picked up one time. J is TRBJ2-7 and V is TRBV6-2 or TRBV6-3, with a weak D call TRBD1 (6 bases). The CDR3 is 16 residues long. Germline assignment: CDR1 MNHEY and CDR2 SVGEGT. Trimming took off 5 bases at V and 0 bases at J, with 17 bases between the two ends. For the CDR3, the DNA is TGTGCCAGCAGTAACTTCGGGACACTTGGCTCCTACGAGCAGTACTTC. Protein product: CASSNFGTLGSYEQYF.

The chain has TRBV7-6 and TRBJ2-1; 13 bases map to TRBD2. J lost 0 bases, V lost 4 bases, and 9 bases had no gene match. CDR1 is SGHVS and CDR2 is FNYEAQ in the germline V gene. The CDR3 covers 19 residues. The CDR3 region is CASSSGLAGAKSSYNEQFF. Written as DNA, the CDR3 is TGTGCCAGCAGCTCTGGACTAGCGGGGGCCAAAAGCTCCTACAATGAGCAGTTCTTC.

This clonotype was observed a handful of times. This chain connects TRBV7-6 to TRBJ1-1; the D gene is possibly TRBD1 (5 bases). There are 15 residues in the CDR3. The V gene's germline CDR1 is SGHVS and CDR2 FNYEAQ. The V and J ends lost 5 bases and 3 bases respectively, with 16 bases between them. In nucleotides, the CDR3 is TGTGCCAGCAGCCCTGACAGAGGGATCGACACTGAAGCTTTCTTT. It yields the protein CASSPDRGIDTEAFF. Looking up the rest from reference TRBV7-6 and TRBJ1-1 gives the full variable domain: GAGVSQSPRYKVTKRGQDVALRCDPISGHVSLYWYRQALGQGPEFLTYFNYEAQQDKSGLPNDRFSAERPEGSISTLTIQRTEQRDSAMYRCASSPDRGIDTEAFFGQGTRLTVV.